Detailed here is one T cell receptor beta chain. Its antigen remains unidentified. Distinct nucleotide sequences in the sample also encode this CDR3. These data originate in a study of cytomegalovirus exposure and HLA in healthy donors. On the study more broadly: Inside one of the first data releases sat about 85 million unique TCRs taken from HLA-typed donors. Notes on the study in general: Later analysis identified a missense DCLRE1C variant that was linked to TCR beta V- and J-gene trimming. Altogether, some 160 TCR beta chains were recorded as cytomegalovirus-associated.

This CDR3 is built from 16 residues. V shed 1 base and J shed 2 bases, with 15 bases lying between them. Per the germline V gene, CDR1 is KGHSH and CDR2 is LQKENI. PCR primers comprised 60 Vbeta and 13 Jbeta primers. Clones were read by immunoSEQ multiplex PCR, and TCRdb kept only the in-frame ones, dropping some. The repertoire holds roughly 290,000 clones, roughly 80% seen once, with about 0.28% in the top ten. The origin of this receptor is a girl aged 2 to 10 in good health and CMV-seronegative. The chain links TRBV18 to TRBJ2-7; D remains ambiguous. The sample was PBMCs. Here the CDR3 reads CASSPLYSLVPYEQYF. The CDR3, as DNA: TGTGCCAGCTCACCACTGTACTCGCTAGTGCCCTACGAGCAGTACTTC.